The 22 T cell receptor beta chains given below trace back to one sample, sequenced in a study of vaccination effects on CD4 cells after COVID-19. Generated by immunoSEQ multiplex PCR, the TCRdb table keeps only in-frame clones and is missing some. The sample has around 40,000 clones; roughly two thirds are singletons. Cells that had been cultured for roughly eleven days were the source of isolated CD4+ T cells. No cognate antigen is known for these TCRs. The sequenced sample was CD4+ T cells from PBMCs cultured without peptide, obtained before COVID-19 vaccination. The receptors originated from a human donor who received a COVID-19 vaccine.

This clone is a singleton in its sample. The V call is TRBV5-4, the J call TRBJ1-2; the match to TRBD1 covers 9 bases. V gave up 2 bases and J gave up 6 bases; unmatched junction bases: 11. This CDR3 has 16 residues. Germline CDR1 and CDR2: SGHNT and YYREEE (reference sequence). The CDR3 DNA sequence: TGTGCCAGCAGCTTTGGCTCGGGACAGGGTCAGGATGGCTACACCTTC. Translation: CASSFGSGQGQDGYTF.

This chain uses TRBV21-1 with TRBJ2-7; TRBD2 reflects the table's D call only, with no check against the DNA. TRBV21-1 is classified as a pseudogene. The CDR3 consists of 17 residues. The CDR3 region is CAATGKVSPSSSYEQYF. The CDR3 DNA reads TGTGCCGCCACGGGGAAGGTTAGCCCTTCGAGCTCCTACGAGCAGTACTTC.

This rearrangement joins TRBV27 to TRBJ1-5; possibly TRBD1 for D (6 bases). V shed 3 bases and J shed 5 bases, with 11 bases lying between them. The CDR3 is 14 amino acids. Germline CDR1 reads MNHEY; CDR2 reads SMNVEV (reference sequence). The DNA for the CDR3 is TGTGCCAGCAGTTTTCAGGGGCCGCATCAGCCCCAGCATTTT. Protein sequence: CASSFQGPHQPQHF.

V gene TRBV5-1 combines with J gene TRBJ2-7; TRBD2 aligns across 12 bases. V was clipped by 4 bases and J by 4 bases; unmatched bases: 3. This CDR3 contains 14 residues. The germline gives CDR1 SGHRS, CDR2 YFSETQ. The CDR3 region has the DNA TGCGCCAGCAGCCCTAGCGGGAGGGCGTACGAGCAGTACTTC. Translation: CASSPSGRAYEQYF. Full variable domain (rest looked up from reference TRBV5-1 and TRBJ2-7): KAGVTQTPRYLIKTRGQQVTLSCSPISGHRSVSWYQQTPGQGLQFLFEYFSETQRNKGNFPGRFSGRQFSNSRSEMNVSTLELGDSALYLCASSPSGRAYEQYFGPGTRLTVT.

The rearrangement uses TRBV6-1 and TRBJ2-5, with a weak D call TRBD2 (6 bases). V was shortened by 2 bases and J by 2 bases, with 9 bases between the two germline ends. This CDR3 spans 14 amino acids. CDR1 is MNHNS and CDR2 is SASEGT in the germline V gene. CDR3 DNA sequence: TGTGCCAGCAGTGAAACGGCGGGGCAAGAGACCCAGTACTTC. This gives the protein CASSETAGQETQYF.

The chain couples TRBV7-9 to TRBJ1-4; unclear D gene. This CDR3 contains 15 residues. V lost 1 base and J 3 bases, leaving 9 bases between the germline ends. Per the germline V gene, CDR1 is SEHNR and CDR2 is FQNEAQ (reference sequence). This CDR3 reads CASSLGSSSNEKLFF. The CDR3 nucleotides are TGTGCCAGCAGCTTAGGGAGTTCTTCTAATGAAAAACTGTTTTTT.

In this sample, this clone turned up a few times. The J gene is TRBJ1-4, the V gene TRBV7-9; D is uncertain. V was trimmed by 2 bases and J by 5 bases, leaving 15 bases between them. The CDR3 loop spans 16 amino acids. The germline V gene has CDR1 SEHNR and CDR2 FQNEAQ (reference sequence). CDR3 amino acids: CASSLRLLVPNEKLFF. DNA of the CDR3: TGTGCCAGCAGCTTAAGGCTTTTGGTCCCGAATGAAAAACTGTTTTTT.

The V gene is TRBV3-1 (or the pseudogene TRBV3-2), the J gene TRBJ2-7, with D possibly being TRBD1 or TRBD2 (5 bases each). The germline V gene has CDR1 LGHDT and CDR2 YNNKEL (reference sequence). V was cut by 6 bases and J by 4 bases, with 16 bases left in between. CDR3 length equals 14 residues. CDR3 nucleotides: TGTGCCAGCAGATCCCGGGACGGGGCGTACGAGCAGTACTTC. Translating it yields CASRSRDGAYEQYF.

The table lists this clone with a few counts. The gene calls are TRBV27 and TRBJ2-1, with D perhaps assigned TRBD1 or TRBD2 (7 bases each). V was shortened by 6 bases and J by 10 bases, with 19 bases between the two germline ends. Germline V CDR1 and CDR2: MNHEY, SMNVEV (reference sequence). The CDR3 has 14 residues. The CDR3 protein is CASRDRPGGREQFF. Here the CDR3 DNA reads TGTGCCAGCAGGGACAGGCCCGGGGGGAGAGAGCAGTTCTTC.

This CDR3 is CASSPGSGELFF. Here the CDR3 DNA reads TGTGCCAGCAGTCCCGGCTCCGGGGAGCTGTTTTTT. The V gene is TRBV7-9, the J gene TRBJ2-2; no clear D. Trimming took 6 bases from V and 6 from J, leaving 8 bases between them. Germline V gives CDR1 SEHNR, CDR2 FQNEAQ (reference sequence). This CDR3 has 12 amino acids.

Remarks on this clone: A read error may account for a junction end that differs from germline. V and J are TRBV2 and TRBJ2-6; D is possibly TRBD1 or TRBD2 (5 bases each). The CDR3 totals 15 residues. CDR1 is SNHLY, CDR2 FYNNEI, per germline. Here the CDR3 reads CASSEGTIGANVLTF. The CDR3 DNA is TGTGCCAGCAGCGAAGGGACCATTGGGGCCAACGTCCTGACTTTC.

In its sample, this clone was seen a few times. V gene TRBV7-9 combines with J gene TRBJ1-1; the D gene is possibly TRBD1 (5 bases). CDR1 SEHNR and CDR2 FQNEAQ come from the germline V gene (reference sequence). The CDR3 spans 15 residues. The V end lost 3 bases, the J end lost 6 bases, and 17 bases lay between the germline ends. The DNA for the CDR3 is TGTGCCAGCAGCTTTCAGGCAGGAGCCAGGGCTGAAGCTTTCTTT. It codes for CASSFQAGARAEAFF.

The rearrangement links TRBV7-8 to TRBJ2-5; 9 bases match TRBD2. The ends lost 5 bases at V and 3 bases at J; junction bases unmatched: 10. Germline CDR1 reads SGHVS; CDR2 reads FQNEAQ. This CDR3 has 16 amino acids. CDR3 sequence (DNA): TGTGCCAGCAGCCCCTTCCCCAGCGGGGGGAAAGAGACCCAGTACTTC. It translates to CASSPFPSGGKETQYF.

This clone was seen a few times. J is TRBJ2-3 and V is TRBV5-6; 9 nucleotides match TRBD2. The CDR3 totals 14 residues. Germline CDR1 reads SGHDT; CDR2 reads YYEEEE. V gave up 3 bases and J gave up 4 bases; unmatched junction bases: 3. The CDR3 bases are TGTGCCAGCAGCTCCGTAGCGGGAGCAGATACGCAGTATTTT. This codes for CASSSVAGADTQYF.

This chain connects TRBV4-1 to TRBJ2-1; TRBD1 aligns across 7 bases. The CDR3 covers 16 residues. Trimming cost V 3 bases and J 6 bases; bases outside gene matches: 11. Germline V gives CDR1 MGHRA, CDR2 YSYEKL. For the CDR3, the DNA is TGCGCCAGCAGCCAGAGTAAGGGGGCCCGCCTCAATGAGCAGTTCTTC. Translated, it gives CASSQSKGARLNEQFF.

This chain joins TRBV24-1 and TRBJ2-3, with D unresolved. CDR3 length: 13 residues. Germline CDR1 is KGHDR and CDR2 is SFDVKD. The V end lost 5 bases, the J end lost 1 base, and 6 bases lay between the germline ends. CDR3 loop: CATSGYGTDTQYF. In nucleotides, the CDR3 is TGTGCCACCAGTGGGTACGGCACAGATACGCAGTATTTT.

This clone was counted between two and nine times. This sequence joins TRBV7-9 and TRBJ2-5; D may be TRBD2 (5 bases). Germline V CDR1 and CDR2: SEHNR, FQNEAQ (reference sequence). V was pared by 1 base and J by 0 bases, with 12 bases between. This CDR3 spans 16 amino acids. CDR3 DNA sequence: TGTGCCAGCAGCTTAGGGTCGGCTAGCTACCAAGAGACCCAGTACTTC. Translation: CASSLGSASYQETQYF.

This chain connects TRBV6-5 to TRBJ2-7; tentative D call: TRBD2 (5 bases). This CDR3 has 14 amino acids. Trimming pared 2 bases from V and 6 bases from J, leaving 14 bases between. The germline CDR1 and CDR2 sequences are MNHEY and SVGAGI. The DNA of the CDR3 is TGTGCCAGCAGTTACAGGGAGAGAGGATTCGAGCAGTACTTC. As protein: CASSYRERGFEQYF.

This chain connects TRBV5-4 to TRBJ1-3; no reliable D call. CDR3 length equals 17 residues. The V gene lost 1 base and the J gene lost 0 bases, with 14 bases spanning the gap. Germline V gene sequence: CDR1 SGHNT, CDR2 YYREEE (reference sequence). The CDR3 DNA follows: TGTGCCAGCAGCTTGTCTCATCCCGGGAGCTCTGGAAACACCATATATTTT. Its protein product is CASSLSHPGSSGNTIYF. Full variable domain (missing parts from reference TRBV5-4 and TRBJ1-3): ETGVTQSPTHLIKTRGQQVTLRCSSQSGHNTVSWYQQALGQGPQFIFQYYREEENGRGNFPPRFSGLQFPNYSSELNVNALELDDSALYLCASSLSHPGSSGNTIYFGEGSWLTVV.

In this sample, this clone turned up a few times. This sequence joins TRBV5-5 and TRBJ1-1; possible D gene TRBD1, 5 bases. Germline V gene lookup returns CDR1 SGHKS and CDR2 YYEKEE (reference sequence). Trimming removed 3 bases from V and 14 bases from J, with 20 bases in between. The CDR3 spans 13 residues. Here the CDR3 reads CASSSRDGLSRFF. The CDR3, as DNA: TGTGCCAGCAGCTCCAGGGACGGCCTTTCACGATTCTTT.

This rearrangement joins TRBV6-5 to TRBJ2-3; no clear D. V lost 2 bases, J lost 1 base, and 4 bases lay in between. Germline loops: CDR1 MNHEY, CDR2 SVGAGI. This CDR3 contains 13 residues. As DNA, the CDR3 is TGTGCCAGCAGTTACCCAGGCACAGATACGCAGTATTTT. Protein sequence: CASSYPGTDTQYF.

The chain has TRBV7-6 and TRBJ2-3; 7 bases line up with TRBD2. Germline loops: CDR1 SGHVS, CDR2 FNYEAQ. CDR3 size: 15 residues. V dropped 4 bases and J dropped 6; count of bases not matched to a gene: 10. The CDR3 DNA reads TGTGCCAGCAGCTCGCCGGGACTAAGAACCGATACGCAGTATTTT. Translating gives CASSSPGLRTDTQYF.